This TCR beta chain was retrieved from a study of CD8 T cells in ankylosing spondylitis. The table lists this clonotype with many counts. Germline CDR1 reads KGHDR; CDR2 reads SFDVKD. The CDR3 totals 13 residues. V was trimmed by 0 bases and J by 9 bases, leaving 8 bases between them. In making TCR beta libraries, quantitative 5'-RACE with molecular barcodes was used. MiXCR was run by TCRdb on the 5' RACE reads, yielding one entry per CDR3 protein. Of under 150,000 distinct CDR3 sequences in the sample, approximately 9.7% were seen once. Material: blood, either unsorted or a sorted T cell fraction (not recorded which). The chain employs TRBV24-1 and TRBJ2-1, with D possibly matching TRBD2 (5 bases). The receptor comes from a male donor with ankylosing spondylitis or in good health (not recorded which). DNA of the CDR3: TGTGCCACCAGTGATTTGGCGCGGGCTGAGCAGTTCTTC. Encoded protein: CATSDLARAEQFF.